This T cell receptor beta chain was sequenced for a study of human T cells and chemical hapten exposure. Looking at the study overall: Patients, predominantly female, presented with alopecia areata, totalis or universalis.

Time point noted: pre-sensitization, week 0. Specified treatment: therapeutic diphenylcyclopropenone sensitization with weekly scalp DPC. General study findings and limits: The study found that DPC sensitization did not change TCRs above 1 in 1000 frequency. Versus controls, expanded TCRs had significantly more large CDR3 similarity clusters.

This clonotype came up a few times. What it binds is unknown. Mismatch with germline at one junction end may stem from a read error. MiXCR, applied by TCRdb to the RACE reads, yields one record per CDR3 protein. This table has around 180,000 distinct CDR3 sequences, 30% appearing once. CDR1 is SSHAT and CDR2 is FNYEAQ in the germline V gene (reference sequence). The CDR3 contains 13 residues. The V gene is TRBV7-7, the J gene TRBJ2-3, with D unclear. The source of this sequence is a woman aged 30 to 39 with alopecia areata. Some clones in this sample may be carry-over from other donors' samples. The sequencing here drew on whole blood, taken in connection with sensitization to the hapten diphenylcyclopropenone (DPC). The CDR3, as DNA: TGTGGCAGCAGCTTACGGGCCACAGATACGCAGTATTTT. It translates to CGSSLRATDTQYF.